What follows are 22 T cell receptor beta chains derived from one specimen sequenced in a study of shared clonotypes between healthy human individuals. Sequencing used immunoSEQ multiplex PCR; TCRdb keeps in-frame clones, though not all of them. The sample has fewer than 850,000 clones, 90% seen once. Sequencing was done on a sample of memory CD8+ T cells from PBMCs. The subset is: CD45RO+ cells pooled with CCR7-negative TemRA cells. The receptors here all came from a man aged 18 to 30 in good health. Some clones in this sample may be carry-over from other donors' samples.

The chain is built from TRBV9 and TRBJ2-7; 9 nucleotides align to TRBD1. Germline assignment: CDR1 SGDLS and CDR2 YYNGEE. The V gene end was trimmed by 4 bases and the J gene end by 2 bases; junction bases not matched to a gene: 13. The CDR3 sequence is 17 residues long. This CDR3 reads CASSTTLDRGEPYEQYF. The CDR3 bases are TGTGCCAGCAGCACCACCCTCGACAGGGGGGAGCCCTACGAGCAGTACTTC.

The chain carries TRBV6-5 and TRBJ1-3; unclear D gene. V dropped 4 bases and J dropped 2 bases, with 12 bases sitting between them. Germline V gene lookup returns CDR1 MNHEY and CDR2 SVGAGI. This CDR3 has 15 amino acids. The chain's CDR3 is CASSFGKYPGNTIYF. The CDR3 DNA reads TGTGCCAGCAGTTTCGGGAAATACCCTGGAAACACCATATATTTT.

The V call is TRBV6-5, the J call TRBJ2-1; either TRBD1 or TRBD2 may supply D (5 bases each). The ends were cut back, 6 bases at V and 3 bases at J, with 15 bases in the middle. Germline V gene data show CDR1 as MNHEY and CDR2 as SVGAGI. This CDR3 has 15 amino acids. The CDR3 spells CASRHRDPLYNEQFF. The CDR3 DNA reads TGTGCCAGCAGGCACCGGGACCCACTCTACAATGAGCAGTTCTTC.

This chain joins TRBV30 and TRBJ1-2, with D unclear. Germline assignment: CDR1 GTSNPN and CDR2 SVGIG (reference sequence). The CDR3 has 14 amino acids. V was cut by 0 bases and J by 4 bases, with 12 bases left in between. The CDR3 DNA sequence: TGTGCCTGGAGTGTAGCTCAACCCAGCTATGGCTACACCTTC. Its translation: CAWSVAQPSYGYTF.

V gene TRBV28 combines with J gene TRBJ1-3; 7 bases agree with TRBD1. Germline V CDR1 and CDR2: MDHEN, SYDVKM. The CDR3 totals 13 residues. V dropped 6 bases and J dropped 2; count of bases not matched to a gene: 1. The CDR3 region has the DNA TGTGCCAGCAGGGGGACAGCTGGAAACACCATATATTTT. This codes for CASRGTAGNTIYF.

This sequence joins TRBV14 and TRBJ2-1, with D possibly TRBD2 on 6 matching bases. Trimming left V 4 bases short and J 10 bases short, with 14 bases between. CDR1 SGHDN and CDR2 FVKESK come from the germline V gene. The CDR3 runs 13 residues. The CDR3 here is CASSLGTSGEQFF. CDR3 bases: TGTGCCAGCAGCCTAGGGACTTCGGGGGAGCAGTTCTTC. Full variable domain (rest looked up from reference TRBV14 and TRBJ2-1): EAGVTQFPSHSVIEKGQTVTLRCDPISGHDNLYWYRRVMGKEIKFLLHFVKESKQDESGMPNNRFLAERTGGTYSTLKVQPAELEDSGVYFCASSLGTSGEQFFGPGTRLTVL.

V gene TRBV2 combines with J gene TRBJ1-1, with D perhaps matching TRBD1 (6 bases). CDR3 length: 12 residues. Germline CDR1 SNHLY, CDR2 FYNNEI. Trimming took 3 bases from V and 8 from J, leaving 10 bases between them. CDR3 bases: TGTGCCAGCAGTGACTTCCAGGGGGAAGCTTTCTTT. Translation gives CASSDFQGEAFF. Based on the CDR3 plus reference TRBV2 and TRBJ1-1, the full variable domain is EPEVTQTPSHQVTQMGQEVILRCVPISNHLYFYWYRQILGQKVEFLVSFYNNEISEKSEIFDDQFSVERPDGSNFTLKIRSTKLEDSAMYFCASSDFQGEAFFGQGTRLTVV.

J is TRBJ1-5 and V is TRBV28, with D unresolved. CDR3 length: 14 residues. CDR1 and CDR2 from the germline V gene are MDHEN and SYDVKM. V was cut by 6 bases and J by 0 bases, with 9 bases left in between. CDR3 sequence reads: CASRAEHSNQPQHF. DNA for the CDR3: TGTGCCAGCAGGGCGGAGCATAGCAATCAGCCCCAGCATTTT.

The CDR3 coding sequence is TGTGCCAGCAGCTTAACAGTCGTTGCGGGGCTCACAGATACGCAGTATTTT. Its translation is CASSLTVVAGLTDTQYF. The rearrangement uses TRBV7-3 and TRBJ2-3; D possibly corresponds to TRBD2 (6 bases). Deletions cut 0 bases from V and 2 bases from J, with 15 bases between. The CDR3 consists of 17 residues. Germline V gene sequence: CDR1 SGHTA, CDR2 FQGTGA.

The rearrangement joins TRBV21-1 to TRBJ2-7. TRBV21-1 is listed as a pseudogene. The CDR3 covers 15 residues. The CDR3 protein is CASSPPRCSSYEQYF. CDR3 DNA sequence: TGTGCCAGCAGCCCACCACGATGTTCCTCCTACGAGCAGTACTTC.

The chain is built from TRBV7-9 and TRBJ2-3; D is perhaps TRBD1 (5 bases). Trimming took off 5 bases at V and 6 bases at J, with 9 bases between the two ends. Germline lookup yields CDR1 SEHNR and CDR2 FQNEAQ (reference sequence). The CDR3 is 12 amino acids. CDR3 sequence (DNA): TGTGCCAGCAGCGCCCAGGGCGATACGCAGTATTTT. It is translated as CASSAQGDTQYF. The variable domain in full, with the rest retrieved from reference TRBV7-9 and TRBJ2-3, is DTGVSQNPRHKITKRGQNVTFRCDPISEHNRLYWYRQTLGQGPEFLTYFQNEAQLEKSRLLSDRFSAERPKGSFSTLEIQRTEQGDSAMYLCASSAQGDTQYFGPGTRLTVL.

The V and J genes are TRBV9 and TRBJ2-1; 7 positions match TRBD1. Germline trimming cut 3 bases from V and 0 bases from J; bases unmatched to any gene: 3. The germline CDR1 and CDR2 sequences are SGDLS and YYNGEE. There are 15 residues in the CDR3. CDR3 sequence (DNA): TGTGCCAGCAGCGGGGGACAGAGCTCCTACAATGAGCAGTTCTTC. Residues: CASSGGQSSYNEQFF.

The chain employs TRBV30 and TRBJ2-1; D ambiguous. V dropped 4 bases and J dropped 7 bases, with 14 bases sitting between them. CDR1 and CDR2 (germline): GTSNPN, SVGIG (reference sequence). The CDR3 contains 13 residues. The CDR3 spells CAWTIQTWNEQFF. DNA of the CDR3: TGTGCCTGGACTATTCAAACGTGGAATGAGCAGTTCTTC.

V and J are TRBV15 and TRBJ1-4, with D unclear. Germline V gene sequence: CDR1 LNHNV, CDR2 YYDKDF (reference sequence). The V end was cut by 7 bases, the J end by 5 bases, with 8 bases between. This CDR3 has 12 residues. The CDR3 bases are TGTGCCACCATGGCTACCAATGAAAAACTGTTTTTT. Translating it yields CATMATNEKLFF.

CDR3 nucleotides: TGTGCCAGCAGCCAAGAAAATCTGCTAGCGGGAGAAACCTACGAGCAGTACTTC. As protein: CASSQENLLAGETYEQYF. The chain links TRBV4-2 to TRBJ2-7; 10 bases agree with TRBD2. Trimming cost V 0 bases and J 2 bases; bases outside gene matches: 10. Germline CDR1 LGHNA, CDR2 YNFKEQ. This CDR3 region has 18 residues.

V gene TRBV19 combines with J gene TRBJ1-5, with TRBD1 as a possible D gene (6 bases). Germline V CDR1 and CDR2: LNHDA, SQIVND (reference sequence). Deletions cut 7 bases from V and 5 bases from J, with 24 bases between. The CDR3 is 17 amino acids. CDR3: CASNPRAGASPYQPQHF. The DNA of the CDR3 is TGTGCCAGTAACCCCCGGGCAGGGGCCTCCCCTTATCAGCCCCAGCATTTT.

The rearrangement uses TRBV7-9 and TRBJ2-2; D ambiguous. With 2 bases removed from V and 1 base from J, the gap between germline ends came to 2 bases. CDR3 length: 13 residues. Germline values: CDR1 SEHNR, CDR2 FQNEAQ (reference sequence). CDR3 region: CASSLKNTGELFF. The DNA for the CDR3 is TGTGCCAGCAGCTTAAAGAACACCGGGGAGCTGTTTTTT.

J is TRBJ2-1 and V is TRBV7-9, with TRBD2 identical over 7 bases. The CDR3 has 16 residues. The germline CDR1 and CDR2 sequences are SEHNR and FQNEAQ (reference sequence). J was trimmed by 4 bases and V by 2 bases; bases with no gene match: 8. The CDR3 DNA sequence: TGTGCCAGCAGCTTATGGGCGGGGGAGAGTTACAATGAGCAGTTCTTC. It is translated as CASSLWAGESYNEQFF.

This clone was counted a few times. Other nucleotide sequences from this sample produce the same CDR3. This sequence joins TRBV30 and TRBJ1-1, with unresolved D. The CDR3 runs 12 residues. Trimming took off 0 bases at V and 3 bases at J, with 5 bases between the two ends. Germline-derived CDR1 and CDR2 are GTSNPN and SVGIG (reference sequence). The CDR3 loop is CAWSVSHTEAFF. The DNA of the CDR3 is TGTGCCTGGAGTGTATCGCACACTGAAGCTTTCTTT.

The chain carries TRBV11-2 and TRBJ1-5; D gene uncertain. The CDR3 is made up of 15 amino acids. The germline CDR1 and CDR2 sequences are SGHAT and FQNNGV. Deletions cut 0 bases from V and 3 bases from J, with 9 bases between. The CDR3 reads CASSLDRSSNQPQHF. As DNA, the CDR3 is TGTGCCAGCAGCTTAGACCGATCCTCCAATCAGCCCCAGCATTTT.

The V call is TRBV27, the J call TRBJ2-5, with 7 bases identical to TRBD1. This CDR3 comprises 15 residues. V was pared by 3 bases and J by 2 bases, with 6 bases of the junction left unmatched. Germline CDR1 is MNHEY and CDR2 is SMNVEV (reference sequence). The CDR3 DNA reads as TGTGCCAGCAGTTTGCAAGGGACAGAGCAAGAGACCCAGTACTTC. It specifies CASSLQGTEQETQYF.

The chain uses TRBV5-1 and TRBJ2-2; 8 bases are shared with TRBD2. J lost 3 bases, V lost 3 bases, and 7 bases had no gene match. Germline V CDR1 and CDR2: SGHRS, YFSETQ. The CDR3 is 16 residues long. The CDR3 sequence: CASSWGLAGYTGELFF. CDR3 DNA sequence: TGCGCCAGCAGCTGGGGTCTAGCGGGTTACACCGGGGAGCTGTTTTTT.